Sequencing of this T cell receptor beta chain was carried out in a study of T cells in localized non-small cell lung cancer. Clones were read by immunoSEQ multiplex PCR, and TCRdb kept only the in-frame ones, dropping some. The sample records 3,000 to 3,500 clones, less than 65% being singletons. Germline V gene lookup returns CDR1 MNHGY and CDR2 SAAAGT. The CDR3 loop spans 15 amino acids. The V end lost 5 bases, the J end lost 4 bases, and 17 bases lay between the germline ends. V usage is TRBV6-8 and J usage is TRBJ1-2; maybe TRBD1 (5 bases). The clonotype comes from a woman between 18 and 55 years old with stage I lung adenocarcinoma. Sequences were derived from lymph node tissue, sampled before any cancer treatment. CDR3 residues: CASSDPGTPIYGYTF. For the CDR3, the DNA is TGTGCCAGCAGTGACCCGGGGACTCCTATCTATGGCTACACCTTC.